One sample yielded the 3 T cell receptor beta chains listed below, sequenced in a study of T cells after yellow fever vaccination. From the 5' RACE reads, TCRdb called clonotypes with MiXCR, one entry per CDR3 protein. Of under 200,000 distinct CDR3 sequences detected, around 7.2% appear once; the ten largest clones hold approximately 2.5%. The sample consisted of CD4+ T cells sorted from PBMCs, taken 5 to 6 days after the first yellow fever vaccination. These receptors originate from a man aged 18 to 29 who received the YFV17D yellow fever vaccine.

This clonotype was picked up many times. This chain links TRBV4-3 with TRBJ2-1; 14 bases match TRBD2. The CDR3 consists of 15 residues. The V segment lost 0 bases and the J segment 13 bases; nucleotides outside the gene matches: 5. Germline lookup yields CDR1 LGHNA and CDR2 YSLEER. In DNA form, the CDR3 reads TGCGCCAGCAGCCAAGATTGGACTAGCGGGGGGCACCAGTTCTTC. Its protein product is CASSQDWTSGGHQFF.

This clonotype showed up just a few times. The chain carries TRBV27 and TRBJ1-3; TRBD1 matches 7 bases. Germline V gives CDR1 MNHEY, CDR2 SMNVEV (reference sequence). The CDR3 runs to 15 residues. V shed 6 bases, J shed 8 bases, and the junction held 13 bases outside the gene matches. The CDR3 bases are TGTGCCAGCAGCCTATCTTGGGACAGCGCGGACACCATATATTTT. It encodes CASSLSWDSADTIYF.

There are many counts of this clonotype. The chain uses TRBV12-3 or TRBV12-4 and TRBJ1-6, with 7 bases matching TRBD1. This CDR3 spans 15 amino acids. Trimming cost V 1 base and J 10 bases; bases outside gene matches: 7. As DNA, the CDR3 is TGTGCCAGCAGTTTAGGCGACAGGGACTACTCACCCCTCCACTTT. It translates to CASSLGDRDYSPLHF.